The rows below give T cell receptor beta chains drawn from one sample of a study of blood T cell repertoires in COVID-19. Data came from immunoSEQ multiplex PCR; TCRdb stores just in-frame clones and leaves some out. The sample holds around 12,000 clones; 88% are singletons and the top ten take just under 30%. Sequencing was performed on peripheral blood. The receptors stem from a human donor in a cohort sampled during active COVID-19. Both conserved end residues are part of each CDR3. The D gene is left open where the match is weak.

V	J	D	DNA	CDR3
TRBV4-1	TRBJ2-3	TRBD2	TGCGCCAGCAGCCCGGGGGGGCTAGCGGGACTAGATACGCAGTATTTT	CASSPGGLAGLDTQYF
TRBV21-1	TRBJ1-2	NA	TGTGCCAGCAGCAAGGCAGGGATTAACTATGGCTACACCTTC	CASSKAGINYGYTF
TRBV2	TRBJ2-3	NA	TGTGCCAGCACCCCCAGAGATACGCAGTATTTT	CASTPRDTQYF
TRBV11-2	TRBJ2-7	NA	TGTGCCAGCAGCCCCTTAGGGCTAGCTAGCTACGAGCAGTACTTC	CASSPLGLASYEQYF
TRBV19	TRBJ1-4	NA	TGTGCCACCTCCCAGACAGGCCGTTCGGAAAAACTGTTTTTT	CATSQTGRSEKLFF
TRBV18	TRBJ2-7	NA	TGTGCCAGCTCATCAGACAGCCCCCGGGTTCAGCAGTACTTC	CASSSDSPRVQQYF
TRBV18	TRBJ1-1	NA	TGTGCCAGCTCACCTCAGGGCGGTGAAGCTTTCTTT	CASSPQGGEAFF
TRBV6-5	TRBJ1-1	NA	TGTGCCAGCTCCGTACCAGCGAATCGGGGTGAAGCTTTCTTT	CASSVPANRGEAFF
TRBV11-2	TRBJ1-4	TRBD1	TGTGCCAGCAGCCGGGACAGCCTTACAACTAATGAAAAACTGTTTTTT	CASSRDSLTTNEKLFF
TRBV10-3	TRBJ2-1	NA	TGTGCCATCAGTGACCCGGGACTCTCAGACGATGAGCAGTTCTTC	CAISDPGLSDDEQFF
TRBV18	TRBJ1-5	NA	TGTGCCAGCTCACCACAGGGAGTGGCGAATCAGCCCCAGCATTTT	CASSPQGVANQPQHF
TRBV30	TRBJ1-3	NA	TGTGCCTGGAGTGTTGGCGGTGGAAACACCATATATTTT	CAWSVGGGNTIYF
TRBV6-2/TRBV6-3	TRBJ1-2	NA	TGTGCCAGCAGCCGCCATGGACAGTTAGATAACTATGGCTACACCTTC	CASSRHGQLDNYGYTF
TRBV5-6	TRBJ2-2	NA	TGTGCCAGCAGCTTCCTAGGCTACACCGGGGAGCTGTTTTTT	CASSFLGYTGELFF
TRBV5-1	TRBJ2-4	TRBD1	TGCGCCAGCAGCCCCGGGACAGAGAAAAACATTCAGTACTTC	CASSPGTEKNIQYF
TRBV4-3	TRBJ1-6	NA	TGCGCCAGCAGCCGTACAGGGCTCGATTCACCCCTCCACTTT	CASSRTGLDSPLHF
TRBV18	TRBJ1-3	NA	TGTGCCAGCTCACCACCGGAAGGGGTTGGAAACACCATATATTTT	CASSPPEGVGNTIYF
TRBV3-1/TRBV3-2	TRBJ2-3	TRBD1	TGTGCCAGCAGCCAAAACGGACAGGGTGGGGCAGATACGCAGTATTTT	CASSQNGQGGADTQYF
TRBV6-2/TRBV6-3	TRBJ2-3	TRBD2	TGTGCCAGCAGTTACGAGGGCGGGGGTCTCACAGATACGCAGTATTTT	CASSYEGGGLTDTQYF
TRBV13	TRBJ2-7	NA	TGTGCCCACCGGGGGGCGAACGAGCAGTACTTC	CAHRGANEQYF
TRBV5-1	TRBJ1-2	TRBD1	TGCGCCAGCAGCTTGGTACAGGGGCTGGATGGCTACACCTTC	CASSLVQGLDGYTF
TRBV19	TRBJ1-2	NA	TGTGCCAGTAGTCTCAGAAGGTGGGGGGACTATGGCTACACCTTC	CASSLRRWGDYGYTF
TRBV4-2	TRBJ2-2	TRBD1	TGTGCCAGCAGCCAAGGAGGGGGACAGGCCGGACCCGGGGAGCTGTTTTTT	CASSQGGGQAGPGELFF
TRBV14	TRBJ1-6	NA	TGTGCCAGCAGCCAAGGTGGCCATAATTCACCCCTCCACTTT	CASSQGGHNSPLHF